Presented here are 15 T cell receptor beta chains from one specimen sequenced in a study of tumor-infiltrating lymphocytes in primary liver carcinoma. The researchers produced TCR beta cDNA from 450 to 600 ng total RNA with a constant-region primer. Libraries of TCR beta came from three nested multiplex PCR rounds with slightly modified ARM-PCR. Rounds one and two of PCR, each of 10 to 11 cycles, were primed with TRBV1-TRBV30 forward primers and a C-beta reverse primer. TCRdb re-analysed the multiplex PCR reads in MiXCR, keeping a single row per CDR3 protein. Among 310,000 or so distinct CDR3 sequences listed, more than 55% were seen once. Blood RNA came from unsorted whole blood; germline DNA was also extracted. The sample was peripheral blood. Receptors were obtained from a woman in her 30s with primary liver carcinoma and hepatitis B virus infection.

The V and J genes are TRBV6-1 and TRBJ2-5; no firm D call. CDR3 length: 15 residues. Germline CDR1 and CDR2: MNHNS and SASEGT. V was pared by 6 bases and J by 6 bases, with 20 bases between. This chain's CDR3 is CASRRSPDELQTQYF. CDR3 DNA: TGTGCCAGCAGAAGATCTCCAGACGAATTGCAGACCCAGTACTTC.

V usage is TRBV15 and J usage is TRBJ2-1; tentative D call: TRBD2 (5 bases). Germline assignment: CDR1 LNHNV and CDR2 YYDKDF (reference sequence). V was pared by 4 bases and J by 2 bases, with 6 bases between. The CDR3 is 13 residues long. CDR3 region: CATSTGAYNEQFF. The CDR3 DNA reads as TGTGCCACCAGCACCGGGGCCTACAATGAGCAGTTCTTC.

For the CDR3, the DNA is TGTGCCAGCAGCGCCGTCCCCAGGGGAAGCCAAGGGACCCAGTTCTTC. Amino acids: CASSAVPRGSQGTQFF. The genes are TRBV11-2 and TRBJ2-5; tentatively, D is TRBD1 (6 bases). The tail of the sequence fits TRBJ2-1 better, so the J call may be wrong. CDR3 length: 16 amino acids. Per germline, CDR1 SGHAT and CDR2 FQNNGV.

About this clonotype: The junction and the germline gene differ at one end; a read error may be behind it. The chain uses TRBV7-8 and TRBJ2-2; 8 positions match TRBD2. The CDR3 covers 16 residues. Germline V gives CDR1 SGHVS, CDR2 FQNEAQ. In DNA form, the CDR3 reads TGTGCGAGCAGCACCCGGGAGGGATGGAACACCGGGGAGCGGTTTTTT. Protein: CASSTREGWNTGERFF. The full variable domain, completed using reference TRBV7-8 and TRBJ2-2, is GAGVSQSPRYKVAKRGQDVALRCDPISGHVSLFWYQQALGQGPEFLTYFQNEAQLDKSGLPSDRFFAERPEGSVSTLKIQRTQQEDSAVYLCASSTREGWNTGERFFGEGSRLTVL.

This clonotype was found many times. The gene calls are TRBV11-2 and TRBJ1-1; TRBD1 is a possible D gene (5 bases). Germline V gene sequence: CDR1 SGHAT, CDR2 FQNNGV. This CDR3 has 15 residues. V lost 5 bases and J 4 bases, leaving 17 bases between the germline ends. In nucleotides, the CDR3 is TGTGCCAGCAGCCTCCTGGACTCCCAGGGCACTGAAGCTTTCTTT. It specifies CASSLLDSQGTEAFF.

Remarks on this clonotype: Germline is not matched at one junction end, which may reflect a read error. The V call is TRBV10-3, the J call TRBJ2-5; unclear D gene. Germline V gene data show CDR1 as ENHRY and CDR2 as SYGVKD. The CDR3 has 11 residues. CDR3 nucleotide sequence: TGTGACATCAGTGCACAAGAGACCCAGTACTTC. This encodes CDISAQETQYF.

Remarks on this clonotype: One end of the junction does not line up with germline, which may come from a read error. The chain carries TRBV12-3 or TRBV12-4 and TRBJ2-7; TRBD1 is a possible D gene (5 bases). The CDR3 contains 14 residues. In DNA form, the CDR3 reads TGTGCCAGCAGTCCTGAGGACATTAACTATGAGCAATACTTC. Translated: CASSPEDINYEQYF.

Details on this clonotype: With a much larger clone just one base away, this may be a read error. The chain combines TRBV29-1 with TRBJ2-1, with 8 bases lining up with TRBD2. The CDR3 contains 12 residues. Germline-derived CDR1 and CDR2 are SQVTM and ANQGSEA. DNA of the CDR3: TGCAGCGCGGCCAGCGGGAGTAATGAGCATTTCTTC. Protein sequence: CSAASGSNEHFF.

This clonotype was picked up a small number of times. The J gene is TRBJ2-3, the V gene TRBV6-5; TRBD1 aligns across 8 bases. The CDR3 totals 15 residues. The germline V gene encodes CDR1 MNHEY and CDR2 SVGAGI. Trimming removed 5 bases from V and 1 base from J; junction bases left unmatched: 5. The CDR3 bases are TGTGCCAGCAGTCCTCCGGGACAGGGCACAGATACGCAGTATTTT. Protein product: CASSPPGQGTDTQYF.

The CDR3 region has the DNA TGTGCCAGCAGGCGCCTTTCGGGGGACAGGGCTAACTATGGCTACACCTTC. Translation gives CASRRLSGDRANYGYTF. The V call is TRBV12-3 or TRBV12-4, the J call TRBJ1-2; 9 bases line up with TRBD1. This CDR3 has 17 residues. Losses at the gene ends were 6 bases for V and 0 bases for J; bases not matched to a gene: 11.

V gene TRBV28 combines with J gene TRBJ2-7; 7 bases agree with TRBD1. The V segment lost 6 bases and the J segment 2 bases; nucleotides outside the gene matches: 7. This CDR3 is 14 amino acids long. The germline CDR1 and CDR2 sequences are MDHEN and SYDVKM. In DNA, the CDR3 is TGTGCCAGCAGAGCCGGGACAGTCCCCTACGAGCAGTACTTC. It specifies CASRAGTVPYEQYF.

Comment on this clonotype: Given a much more abundant clone one base away, this may be a read error. This sequence joins TRBV4-1 and TRBJ2-1, with TRBD2 matching 8 bases. CDR3 length equals 16 residues. CDR1 is MGHRA, CDR2 YSYEKL, per germline. CDR3 DNA sequence: TGCGCCAGCAGCCAAGGGCCGGCTAGCGGGTACAATAAGCAGTTCTTC. Its protein is CASSQGPASGYNKQFF.

This clonotype has only one observation. At one end, the junction sequence differs from germline, possibly due to a read error. The CDR3 DNA sequence: TGTGCCAGCAGTTTACGCAGACCCGGGGAGCTGGTTTTT. It yields the protein CASSLRRPGELVF. The chain employs TRBV12-3 or TRBV12-4 and TRBJ2-2; D might be TRBD2 (5 bases). There are 13 residues in the CDR3.

This clonotype was counted at least ten times. The V and J genes are TRBV6-6 and TRBJ2-7; the match to TRBD2 covers 11 bases. Trimming at V came to 6 bases and at J to 3 bases, leaving 4 bases not matched to a gene. The CDR3 is made up of 14 amino acids. CDR1 MNHNY and CDR2 SVGAGI come from the germline V gene (reference sequence). CDR3 sequence: CASSAGTSGYEQYF. The CDR3 nucleotides read TGTGCCAGCAGCGCCGGGACTAGCGGCTACGAGCAGTACTTC.

CDR3 nucleotide sequence: TGTGCCAGCAATAGCGGGAGGGCTAGCACCGGGGAGCTGTTTTTT. Protein: CASNSGRASTGELFF. The chain joins TRBV7-8 to TRBJ2-2, with 11 bases matching TRBD2. Per the germline V gene, CDR1 is SGHVS and CDR2 is FQNEAQ. CDR3 size: 15 residues. V shed 7 bases and J 4 bases; nucleotides not matched to a gene: 5.